These 30 T cell receptor beta chains came from one sample sequenced in a study of siplizumab effects on memory and regulatory T cells. Repertoires were generated with immunoSEQ multiplex PCR, while TCRdb's copy carries only in-frame clones and drops some. Among about 87,000 clones listed, over 85% were seen once. Sequenced material: non-Treg CD4+ T cells sorted from blood. The receptors come from a human donor in good health.

This clone was seen once. The chain combines TRBV5-1 with TRBJ2-3; 9 nucleotides match TRBD1. CDR1 and CDR2 (germline): SGHRS, YFSETQ. The CDR3 is 16 amino acids. The J segment lost 4 bases and the V segment lost 2 bases, leaving 8 bases of the junction unmatched. The DNA of the CDR3 is TGCGCCAGCAGCTTTGGACAGGGGAAGGGGGCAGATACGCAGTATTTT. Its protein is CASSFGQGKGADTQYF. The whole variable domain, filled in from reference TRBV5-1 and TRBJ2-3, reads KAGVTQTPRYLIKTRGQQVTLSCSPISGHRSVSWYQQTPGQGLQFLFEYFSETQRNKGNFPGRFSGRQFSNSRSEMNVSTLELGDSALYLCASSFGQGKGADTQYFGPGTRLTVL.

V is TRBV29-1 and J is TRBJ2-7, with TRBD1 matching 11 bases. CDR3 size: 14 residues. Per the germline V gene, CDR1 is SQVTM and CDR2 is ANQGSEA. Trimming removed 7 bases from V and 3 bases from J; junction bases left unmatched: 8. As DNA, the CDR3 is TGCAGCGCCGTCAGGACAGGGGGCGTCTACGAGCAGTACTTC. Its protein product is CSAVRTGGVYEQYF.

The CDR3 nucleotides are TGTGCCAGCAGTAACGACAGGGGGGAGACCCAGTACTTC. It is translated as CASSNDRGETQYF. The V and J genes are TRBV6-5 and TRBJ2-5; 9 nucleotides match TRBD1. This CDR3 has 13 residues. J gave up 5 bases and V 5 bases, and 3 bases lay outside the gene matches. Germline loops: CDR1 MNHEY, CDR2 SVGAGI.

This sequence joins TRBV4-2 and TRBJ2-7; 7 bases align to TRBD1. The CDR3 runs 15 residues. Per the germline V gene, CDR1 is LGHNA and CDR2 is YNFKEQ. V lost 1 base and J lost 2; bases outside the gene matches: 5. Here the CDR3 DNA reads TGTGCCAGCAGCCAAGGTTTAGGGGGCCCCTACGAGCAGTACTTC. Translating gives CASSQGLGGPYEQYF.

V and J are TRBV28 and TRBJ1-1; D is undetermined. CDR3 size: 14 residues. V shed 1 base and J shed 3 bases, with 9 bases lying between them. Germline CDR1 MDHEN, CDR2 SYDVKM. CDR3 region: CASSLSGSYTEAFF. CDR3 coding DNA: TGTGCCAGCAGTTTATCTGGTTCGTACACTGAAGCTTTCTTT.

V usage is TRBV6-6 and J usage is TRBJ2-1, with 9 nucleotides matching TRBD2. Germline CDR1 and CDR2: MNHNY and SVGAGI (reference sequence). The CDR3 totals 14 residues. V gave up 9 bases and J gave up 0 bases; unmatched junction bases: 3. The CDR3, as DNA: TGTGCCAGTCGACTAGCGGACTCCTACAATGAGCAGTTCTTC. Translating it yields CASRLADSYNEQFF.

The table lists this clone with a count of one. The V gene is TRBV11-3, the J gene TRBJ2-2; TRBD1 matches at 7 bases. This CDR3 has 16 residues. V trimming: 6 bases; J trimming: 0 bases; junction bases outside the gene matches: 7. CDR1 and CDR2 (germline): SGHNT, YENEEA. CDR3 in DNA: TGTGCCAGCAGAGGGGGCGGAGATGCGAACACCGGGGAGCTGTTTTTT. As protein: CASRGGGDANTGELFF.

This clone was picked up one time. The rearrangement uses TRBV4-1 and TRBJ2-7, with unresolved D. The V gene lost 4 bases and the J gene lost 2 bases, with 12 bases spanning the gap. The germline gives CDR1 MGHRA, CDR2 YSYEKL. This CDR3 has 14 residues. CDR3 DNA sequence: TGCGCCAGCAGCCTGGAATCAGTCACCTACGAGCAGTACTTC. It yields the protein CASSLESVTYEQYF.

J is TRBJ2-7 and V is TRBV5-1, with 9 bases lining up with TRBD2. The CDR3 loop spans 15 amino acids. V gave up 0 bases and J gave up 5 bases; unmatched junction bases: 6. Germline assignment: CDR1 SGHRS and CDR2 YFSETQ. CDR3 protein: CASSLAAGGSHEQYF. CDR3 DNA sequence: TGCGCCAGCAGCTTGGCAGCGGGAGGTTCCCACGAGCAGTACTTC.

The rearrangement uses TRBV9 and TRBJ2-2, with no clear D. The germline V gene has CDR1 SGDLS and CDR2 YYNGEE. The CDR3 loop spans 16 amino acids. Trimming removed 0 bases from V and 1 base from J, with 10 bases in between. CDR3 sequence: CASSVDVHRNTGELFF. In nucleotides, the CDR3 is TGTGCCAGCAGCGTAGATGTGCATCGGAACACCGGGGAGCTGTTTTTT.

The rearrangement uses TRBV11-2 and TRBJ2-5; 11 nucleotides line up with TRBD2. Germline CDR1 SGHAT, CDR2 FQNNGV. The CDR3 runs 16 residues. V lost 3 bases to trimming and J lost 5 bases; unmatched junction nucleotides: 8. This chain's CDR3 is CASSFRTSGGQETQYF. The CDR3 region has the DNA TGTGCCAGCAGCTTCAGAACTAGCGGGGGACAGGAGACCCAGTACTTC.

The CDR3 here is CAWSHSSYEQYF. DNA for the CDR3: TGTGCCTGGAGTCACAGTTCCTACGAGCAGTACTTC. V gene TRBV30 combines with J gene TRBJ2-7; D unresolved. Germline V gene sequence: CDR1 GTSNPN, CDR2 SVGIG (reference sequence). The CDR3 sequence is 12 residues long. V was shortened by 2 bases and J by 1 base, with 6 bases between the two germline ends.

V gene TRBV5-5 combines with J gene TRBJ1-3, with no clear D. CDR1 is SGHKS, CDR2 YYEKEE, per germline (reference sequence). The V and J ends lost 0 bases and 4 bases respectively, with 14 bases between them. The CDR3 consists of 16 residues. CDR3 sequence (DNA): TGTGCCAGCAGCTTGGAGATGGCGCTCGCCGGAAACACCATATATTTT. Translated, it gives CASSLEMALAGNTIYF.

V gene TRBV7-9 combines with J gene TRBJ2-4, with TRBD1 identical over 7 bases. The ends lost 3 bases at V and 6 bases at J; junction bases unmatched: 5. The CDR3 is 14 residues long. From germline, CDR1 is SEHNR and CDR2 FQNEAQ (reference sequence). The CDR3 nucleotides are TGTGCCAGCAGCTTTGAAAGGGGGCGAAACATTCAGTACTTC. Translating it yields CASSFERGRNIQYF.

This clone was counted a single time. The chain has TRBV7-9 and TRBJ1-1, with 8 bases that match TRBD1. V was pared by 5 bases and J by 0 bases, with 5 bases of the junction left unmatched. CDR3 size: 15 residues. Germline values: CDR1 SEHNR, CDR2 FQNEAQ (reference sequence). CDR3 residues: CASSRMTGVNTEAFF. Written as DNA, the CDR3 is TGTGCCAGCAGCCGAATGACAGGGGTGAACACTGAAGCTTTCTTT.

The chain's CDR3 is CASSSPGQGAGDTQYF. The CDR3 DNA reads as TGTGCCAGCAGTTCCCCGGGACAGGGGGCTGGAGATACGCAGTATTTT. J is TRBJ2-3 and V is TRBV28, with 12 bases aligning to TRBD1. This CDR3 spans 16 amino acids. Germline trimming cut 4 bases from V and 5 bases from J; bases unmatched to any gene: 7. CDR1 MDHEN and CDR2 SYDVKM come from the germline V gene.

This chain uses TRBV4-3 with TRBJ2-4; the D gene is possibly TRBD2 (5 bases). V lost 3 bases to trimming and J lost 8 bases, with 11 bases between them. Germline V gives CDR1 LGHNA, CDR2 YSLEER. The CDR3 contains 13 residues. This CDR3 reads CASSQEAGDIQYF. In nucleotides, the CDR3 is TGCGCCAGCAGCCAGGAGGCTGGTGACATTCAGTACTTC.

Details on this clone: Other nucleotide sequences in the sample specify the same CDR3. The chain couples TRBV7-9 to TRBJ1-3, with D possibly being TRBD1 (5 bases). Looked up from germline, CDR1 is SEHNR and CDR2 is FQNEAQ (reference sequence). V lost 5 bases to trimming and J lost 1 base, with 9 bases between them. This CDR3 is 14 amino acids long. CDR3: CASSLGGSGNTIYF. CDR3 in DNA: TGTGCCAGCAGCCTCGGGGGGTCTGGAAACACCATATATTTT.

The chain links TRBV18 to TRBJ1-6; 8 bases are a match to TRBD1. Unmatched junction bases numbered 11, after V lost 6 bases and J lost 7 bases. Looked up from germline, CDR1 is KGHSH and CDR2 is LQKENI. This CDR3 spans 16 amino acids. Written as DNA, the CDR3 is TGTGCCAGCTCGGAGGACAGGGCCCTGTCGAATTCACCCCTCCACTTT. This gives the protein CASSEDRALSNSPLHF.

The CDR3 loop reads CASNKPDIANYGYTF. The DNA of the CDR3 is TGTGCCAGCAACAAACCGGACATTGCTAACTATGGCTACACCTTC. V is TRBV5-6 and J is TRBJ1-2, with a weak D call TRBD1 (5 bases). This CDR3 is built from 15 residues. Germline CDR1 and CDR2: SGHDT and YYEEEE. Trimming removed 6 bases at V and 0 bases at J, with 15 bases between.

The chain combines TRBV11-1 with TRBJ2-7, with a tentative D call TRBD1 (6 bases). CDR1 and CDR2 (germline): SGHAT, FQDESV (reference sequence). The CDR3 runs 14 residues. V was shortened by 4 bases and J by 3 bases, with 13 bases between the two germline ends. CDR3 DNA sequence: TGTGCCAGCAGCTCCAGCAGGGGCAGCTACGAGCAGTACTTC. This gives the protein CASSSSRGSYEQYF.

The CDR3 here is CASSPPTGNSGANVLTF. DNA of the CDR3: TGCGCCAGCAGCCCACCGACAGGGAACTCTGGGGCCAACGTCCTGACTTTC. V is TRBV4-1 and J is TRBJ2-6, with 7 bases matching TRBD1. The CDR3 contains 17 residues. CDR1 is MGHRA and CDR2 is YSYEKL in the germline V gene. V was clipped by 4 bases and J by 0 bases; unmatched bases: 6.

The rearrangement links TRBV5-8 to TRBJ2-3; D is unclear. This CDR3 is built from 15 residues. The V gene lost 0 bases and the J gene lost 0 bases, with 8 bases spanning the gap. Germline V gives CDR1 SGHTS, CDR2 YDEGEE. CDR3 amino acids: CASSLASASTDTQYF. Written as DNA, the CDR3 is TGTGCCAGCAGCTTGGCTTCGGCTAGCACAGATACGCAGTATTTT.

The chain links TRBV9 to TRBJ2-1; 7 bases map to TRBD2. J was trimmed by 5 bases and V by 4 bases; bases with no gene match: 6. Germline loops: CDR1 SGDLS, CDR2 YYNGEE. The CDR3 loop spans 14 amino acids. DNA for the CDR3: TGTGCCAGCAGCCCCGTGGGGGGGAACAATGAGCAGTTCTTC. Residues: CASSPVGGNNEQFF.

The V call is TRBV14, the J call TRBJ1-4; TRBD1 might be the D (5 bases). CDR1 is SGHDN, CDR2 FVKESK, per germline. The V and J ends lost 3 bases and 10 bases respectively, with 6 bases between them. The CDR3 is 11 residues long. This chain's CDR3 is CASSHGTKLFF. In nucleotides, the CDR3 is TGTGCCAGCAGCCATGGGACAAAACTGTTTTTT.

The V and J genes are TRBV13 and TRBJ2-3, with D unclear. The germline V and J ends were trimmed by 6 bases and 3 bases, with 7 bases remaining between them. This CDR3 spans 12 amino acids. Germline CDR1 and CDR2: PRHDT and FYEKMQ (reference sequence). CDR3 region: CASSPRTDTQYF. DNA for the CDR3: TGTGCCAGCAGTCCCCGGACAGATACGCAGTATTTT. The full variable domain, in which reference TRBV13 and TRBJ2-3 provide the parts outside the CDR3, is AAGVIQSPRHLIKEKRETATLKCYPIPRHDTVYWYQQGPGQDPQFLISFYEKMQSDKGSIPDRFSAQQFSDYHSELNMSSLELGDSALYFCASSPRTDTQYFGPGTRLTVL.

V gene TRBV5-1 combines with J gene TRBJ2-4, with TRBD1 matching over 8 bases. The junction had 13 bases not matched to a gene; V was cut back by 4 bases and J by 1 base. The CDR3 extends over 18 amino acids. Germline CDR1 SGHRS, CDR2 YFSETQ. CDR3 DNA sequence: TGCGCCAGCAGCCCTTCCCAGGGGGCCCGAGGGGCCAAAAACATTCAGTACTTC. Amino acid sequence: CASSPSQGARGAKNIQYF.

V is TRBV5-4 and J is TRBJ2-1; 11 nucleotides match TRBD2. The CDR3 contains 16 residues. After removal of 4 bases from V and 9 bases from J, the junction contained 12 bases not matched to a gene. Germline V gives CDR1 SGHNT, CDR2 YYREEE (reference sequence). DNA for the CDR3: TGTGCCAGCAGCCCCACAGGGACTAGCGGACCGGGTGAGCAGTTCTTC. It specifies CASSPTGTSGPGEQFF.

CDR3 loop: CASSLALYGAGGANTGELFF. For the CDR3, the DNA is TGTGCCAGCAGCCTCGCCCTTTATGGGGCCGGGGGCGCGAACACCGGGGAGCTGTTTTTT. V usage is TRBV5-4 and J usage is TRBJ2-2; D tentatively reads TRBD1 or TRBD2 (6 bases each). Looked up from germline, CDR1 is SGHNT and CDR2 is YYREEE (reference sequence). The V gene lost 4 bases and the J gene lost 0 bases, with 25 bases spanning the gap. There are 20 residues in the CDR3.

The chain links TRBV6-1 to TRBJ2-7; D remains ambiguous. CDR3 length equals 13 residues. Germline assignment: CDR1 MNHNS and CDR2 SASEGT. Between the trimmed V and J ends, which lost 4 bases and 0 bases, there was a span of 7 bases. CDR3 protein: CASSVEASYEQYF. For the CDR3, the DNA is TGTGCCAGCAGTGTTGAGGCCTCCTACGAGCAGTACTTC.